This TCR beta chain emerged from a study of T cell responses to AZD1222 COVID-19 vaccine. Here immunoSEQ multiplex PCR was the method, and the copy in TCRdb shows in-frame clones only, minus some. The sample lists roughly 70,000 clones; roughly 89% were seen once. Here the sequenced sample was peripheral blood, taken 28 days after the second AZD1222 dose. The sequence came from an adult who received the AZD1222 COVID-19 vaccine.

CDR3 residues: CATSGTGGKDTQYF. The DNA for the CDR3 is TGTGCCACCTCCGGGACAGGGGGCAAAGATACGCAGTATTTT. The V call is TRBV15, the J call TRBJ2-3; 12 bases map to TRBD1. The CDR3 is made up of 14 amino acids. Germline CDR1 LNHNV, CDR2 YYDKDF (reference sequence). V lost 8 bases and J lost 5; bases outside the gene matches: 5.